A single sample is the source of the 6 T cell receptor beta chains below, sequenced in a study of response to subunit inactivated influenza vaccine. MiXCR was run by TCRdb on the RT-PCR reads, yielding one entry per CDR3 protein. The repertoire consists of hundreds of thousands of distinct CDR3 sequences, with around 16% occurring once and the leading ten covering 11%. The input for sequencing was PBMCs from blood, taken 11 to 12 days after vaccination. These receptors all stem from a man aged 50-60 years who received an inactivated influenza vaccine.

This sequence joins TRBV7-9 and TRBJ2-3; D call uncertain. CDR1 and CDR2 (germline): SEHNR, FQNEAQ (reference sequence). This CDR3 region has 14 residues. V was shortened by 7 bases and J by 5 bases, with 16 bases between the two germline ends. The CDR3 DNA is TGTGCCAGCACCGAGGTCCTGGCTAAAGATACGCAGTATTTT. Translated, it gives CASTEVLAKDTQYF.

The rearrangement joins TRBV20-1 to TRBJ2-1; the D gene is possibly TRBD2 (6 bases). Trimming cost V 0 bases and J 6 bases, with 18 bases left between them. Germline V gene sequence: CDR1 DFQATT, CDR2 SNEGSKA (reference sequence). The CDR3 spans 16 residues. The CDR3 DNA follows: TGCAGTGCTAGAGAGATAGGAGGGTTAGGGACCAATGAGCAGTTCTTC. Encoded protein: CSAREIGGLGTNEQFF.

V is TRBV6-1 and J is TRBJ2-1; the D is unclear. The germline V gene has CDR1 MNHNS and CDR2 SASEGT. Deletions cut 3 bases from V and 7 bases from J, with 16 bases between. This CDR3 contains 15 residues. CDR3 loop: CASSERGLFGNEQFF. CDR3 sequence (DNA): TGTGCCAGCAGTGAGCGTGGTCTATTCGGTAATGAGCAGTTCTTC.

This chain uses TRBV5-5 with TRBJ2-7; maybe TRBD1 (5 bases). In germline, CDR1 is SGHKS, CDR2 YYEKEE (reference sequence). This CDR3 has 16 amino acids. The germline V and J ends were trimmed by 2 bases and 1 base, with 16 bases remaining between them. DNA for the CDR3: TGTGCCAGCAGCTTTCGACAGCCCCCGATTTCCTACGAGCAGTACTTC. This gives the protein CASSFRQPPISYEQYF.

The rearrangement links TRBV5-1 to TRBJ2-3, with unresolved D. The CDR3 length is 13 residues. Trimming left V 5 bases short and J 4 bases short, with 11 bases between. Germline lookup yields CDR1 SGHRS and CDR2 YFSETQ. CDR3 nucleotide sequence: TGCGCCAGCAGAAAGAGCGAGGCAGATACGCAGTATTTT. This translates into CASRKSEADTQYF.

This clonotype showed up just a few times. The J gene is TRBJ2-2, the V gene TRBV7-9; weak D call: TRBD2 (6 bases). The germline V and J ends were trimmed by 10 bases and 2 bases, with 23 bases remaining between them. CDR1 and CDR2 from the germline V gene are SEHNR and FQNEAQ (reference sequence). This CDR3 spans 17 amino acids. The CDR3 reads CAIGRDWGSLNTGELFF. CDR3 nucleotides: TGTGCCATCGGCCGGGACTGGGGTTCCCTTAACACCGGGGAGCTGTTTTTT.